What follows is one T cell receptor beta chain and its context. The antigen remains unidentified. Using its own MiXCR run on the 5' RACE reads, TCRdb lists one record per CDR3 protein. The sample shows some 840,000 distinct CDR3 sequences, about 12% of them seen only once. This CDR3 has 15 amino acids. In germline, CDR1 is ENHRY, CDR2 SYGVKD. V was clipped by 8 bases and J by 1 base, with 16 bases between them. This specimen comes from a study of CD8 T cells in ankylosing spondylitis. Overall study results and limits: Ankylosing spondylitis blood seemed to carry a telltale TCR beta motif made of under 10 highly homologous variants.

The V and J genes are TRBV10-3 and TRBJ2-3; D is unresolved. The specimen sequenced was blood, either unsorted or a sorted T cell fraction (not recorded which). The sequence came from a male donor with ankylosing spondylitis. DNA for the CDR3: TGTGCCATCTCTCTGGCCCCGTCGGGCACAGATACGCAGTATTTT. Translating gives CAISLAPSGTDTQYF.